This T cell receptor beta chain was documented in a study of beta chain features in type 1 diabetes. Study results and limitations: Researchers caution that PCR might favor shorter templates, equally among patients and controls. Cells with high TCR expression could be over-represented by cDNA sequencing. The naive, central memory and Treg TCRB repertoires looked more alike in patients than they did in healthy donors.

Details on this clone: Its matching antigen is unknown.

Expressed TCRB transcripts were sequenced because the isolated RNA had all been reverse transcribed beforehand. Sequencing was performed with immunoSEQ multiplex PCR; in TCRdb, only in-frame clones are kept and a portion is missing. In the table there are 37,000 or so clones, around half of which are singletons. Markers CD45RO/CCR7/CD25/CD127/CD95/CD27 served to sort CD4+ naive, central memory, regulatory and stem cell-like memory cells. This clonotype was obtained from a woman younger than 30 in good health. Input material: central memory CD4+ T cells from blood.

The CDR3 reads CASSLAWEGGGEQFF. For the CDR3, the DNA is TGTGCCAGCAGCTTAGCGTGGGAGGGGGGGGGTGAGCAGTTCTTC. The chain recombines TRBV11-3 with TRBJ2-1; D might be TRBD2 (7 bases). V was shortened by 1 base and J by 9 bases, with 16 bases between the two germline ends. The germline V gene encodes CDR1 SGHNT and CDR2 YENEEA. The CDR3 spans 15 residues.